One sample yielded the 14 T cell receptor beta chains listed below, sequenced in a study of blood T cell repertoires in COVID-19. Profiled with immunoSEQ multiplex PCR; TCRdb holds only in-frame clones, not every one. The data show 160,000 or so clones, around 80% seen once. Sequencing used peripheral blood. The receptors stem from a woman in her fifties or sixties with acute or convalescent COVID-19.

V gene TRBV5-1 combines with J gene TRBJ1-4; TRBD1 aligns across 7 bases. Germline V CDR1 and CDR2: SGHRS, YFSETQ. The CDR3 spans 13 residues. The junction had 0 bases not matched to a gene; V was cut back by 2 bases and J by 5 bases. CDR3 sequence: CASSLQGNEKLFF. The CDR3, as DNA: TGCGCCAGCAGCTTACAGGGGAATGAAAAACTGTTTTTT.

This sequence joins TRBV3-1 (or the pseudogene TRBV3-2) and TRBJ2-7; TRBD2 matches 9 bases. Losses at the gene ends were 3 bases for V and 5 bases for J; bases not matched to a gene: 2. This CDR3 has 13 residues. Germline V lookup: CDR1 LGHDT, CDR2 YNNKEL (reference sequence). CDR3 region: CASSHAGGDEQYF. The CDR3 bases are TGTGCCAGCAGCCACGCGGGGGGGGACGAGCAGTACTTC.

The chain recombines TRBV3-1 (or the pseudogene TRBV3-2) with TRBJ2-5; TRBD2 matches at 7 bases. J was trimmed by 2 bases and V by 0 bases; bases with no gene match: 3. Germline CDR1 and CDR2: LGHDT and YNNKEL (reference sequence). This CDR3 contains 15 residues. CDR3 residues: CASSQDPREQETQYF. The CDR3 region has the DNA TGTGCCAGCAGCCAAGATCCGCGGGAGCAAGAGACCCAGTACTTC.

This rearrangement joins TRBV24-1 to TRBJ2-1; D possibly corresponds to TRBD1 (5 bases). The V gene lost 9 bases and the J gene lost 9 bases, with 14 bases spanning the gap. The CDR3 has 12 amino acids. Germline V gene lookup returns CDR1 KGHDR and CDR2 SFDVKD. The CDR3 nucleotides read TGTGCCACCGGAACCAGGGCGTCTGAGCAGTTCTTC. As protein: CATGTRASEQFF.

For the CDR3, the DNA is TGCAGAAGTGAGGGAGGGAACATTCAGTACTTC. It encodes CRSEGGNIQYF. J is TRBJ2-4 and V is TRBV20-1; 7 bases are a match to TRBD2. Germline-derived CDR1 and CDR2 are DFQATT and SNEGSKA (reference sequence). The CDR3 has 11 residues.

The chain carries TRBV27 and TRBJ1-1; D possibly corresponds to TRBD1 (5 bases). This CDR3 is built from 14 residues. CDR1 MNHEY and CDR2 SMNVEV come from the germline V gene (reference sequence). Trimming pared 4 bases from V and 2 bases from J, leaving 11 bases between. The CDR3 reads CASSSEDTNTEAFF. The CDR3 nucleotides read TGTGCCAGCAGTTCCGAGGACACAAACACTGAAGCTTTCTTT.

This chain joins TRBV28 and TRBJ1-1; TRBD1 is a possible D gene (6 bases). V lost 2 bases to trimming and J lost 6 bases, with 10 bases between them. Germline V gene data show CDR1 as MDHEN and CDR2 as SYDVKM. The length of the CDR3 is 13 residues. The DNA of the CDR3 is TGTGCCAGCAGTTTAAGGGACACCTCTGAAGCTTTCTTT. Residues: CASSLRDTSEAFF.

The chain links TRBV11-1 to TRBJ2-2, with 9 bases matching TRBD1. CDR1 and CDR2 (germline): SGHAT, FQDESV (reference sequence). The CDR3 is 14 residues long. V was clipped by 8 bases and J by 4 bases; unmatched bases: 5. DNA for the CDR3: TGTGCCAGCTCCGGGACAGGGATCACCGGGGAGCTGTTTTTT. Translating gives CASSGTGITGELFF.

DNA of the CDR3: TGTGCCAGCAGCCAAGTAGCGGGAGTCACCTACAATGAGCAGTTCTTC. Protein product: CASSQVAGVTYNEQFF. The chain combines TRBV3-1 (or the pseudogene TRBV3-2) with TRBJ2-1, with 9 bases lining up with TRBD2. The germline gives CDR1 LGHDT, CDR2 YNNKEL (reference sequence). Trimming removed 1 base from V and 2 bases from J; junction bases left unmatched: 3. The CDR3 is made up of 16 amino acids.

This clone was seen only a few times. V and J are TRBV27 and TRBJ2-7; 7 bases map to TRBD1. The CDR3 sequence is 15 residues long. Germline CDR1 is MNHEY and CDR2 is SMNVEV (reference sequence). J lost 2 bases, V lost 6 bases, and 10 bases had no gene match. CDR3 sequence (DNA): TGTGCCAGCAGCAAGGGACAGCTACTTACCTACGAGCAGTACTTC. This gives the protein CASSKGQLLTYEQYF.

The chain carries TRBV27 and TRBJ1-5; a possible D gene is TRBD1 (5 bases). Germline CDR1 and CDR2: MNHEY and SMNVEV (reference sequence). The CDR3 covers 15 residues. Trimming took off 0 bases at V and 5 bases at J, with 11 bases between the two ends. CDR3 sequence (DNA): TGTGCCAGCAGTTTATCCCGGGGGTACGATCAGCCCCAGCATTTT. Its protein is CASSLSRGYDQPQHF.

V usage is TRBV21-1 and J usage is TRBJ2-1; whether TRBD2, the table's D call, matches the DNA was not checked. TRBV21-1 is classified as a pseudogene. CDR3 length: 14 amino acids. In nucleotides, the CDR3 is TGTGCCAGCAGCAAATCCCCCGGGGGCAATGAGCAGTTCTTC. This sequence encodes CASSKSPGGNEQFF.

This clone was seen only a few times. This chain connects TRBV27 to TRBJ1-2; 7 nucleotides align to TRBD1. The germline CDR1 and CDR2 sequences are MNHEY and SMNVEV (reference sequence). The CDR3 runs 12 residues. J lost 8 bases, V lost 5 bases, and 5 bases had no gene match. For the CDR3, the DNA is TGTGCCAGCAGTCCCCCAGGGGGAGGCTACACCTTC. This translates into CASSPPGGGYTF.

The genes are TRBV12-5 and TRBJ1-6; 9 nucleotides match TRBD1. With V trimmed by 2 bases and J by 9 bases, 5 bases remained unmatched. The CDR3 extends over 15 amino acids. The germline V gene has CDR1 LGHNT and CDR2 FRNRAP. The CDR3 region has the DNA TGTGCTAGTGGTTTGTCGACAGGGGGGGTTTCACCCCTCCACTTT. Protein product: CASGLSTGGVSPLHF.